A selection of T cell receptor beta chains follows, all from one sample in a study of STAT3 mutations in large granular lymphocyte leukemia. Clones were sequenced by immunoSEQ multiplex PCR, and TCRdb holds only the in-frame ones, with some missing. This table has over 10,000 clones, roughly 80% appearing once. Sequencing was performed on peripheral blood mononuclear cells. The source is a man in his sixties with T-cell large granular lymphocyte leukemia. Some clones in this sample may be carry-over from other donors' samples. Both conserved end residues are part of each CDR3. A D gene is named only where the DNA matches it firmly. Not every row has a clone size; where given, it reads once, few, many or a size class.

clone size	V gene	J gene	D gene	CDR3 DNA	CDR3 protein
-	TRBV7-9	TRBJ1-6	-	TGTGCCAGCAGCATGACTCTAAGGAATTCACCCCTCCACTTT	CASSMTLRNSPLHF
-	TRBV30	TRBJ2-1	TRBD2	TGTGCCTGGAAAGGGACTAGCGGGTCTCGAATAAACAATGAGCAGTTCTTC	CAWKGTSGSRINNEQFF
-	TRBV19	TRBJ2-2	-	TGTGCCAGTAGTGGGGTGAACACCGGGGAGCTGTTTTTT	CASSGVNTGELFF
once	TRBV25-1	TRBJ2-3	-	TGTGCCAGCAGTGACAGGGCTAGCACAGATACGCAGTATTTT	CASSDRASTDTQYF
-	TRBV18	TRBJ2-6	-	TGTGCCAGCTCTACCACGTCCAGCCCTGGGGCCAACGTCCTGACTTTC	CASSTTSSPGANVLTF
-	TRBV29-1	TRBJ2-1	TRBD1	TGCAGCGTAAGACAGGGATTCAATGAGCAGTTCTTC	CSVRQGFNEQFF
few	TRBV12-5	TRBJ1-2	TRBD1	TGTGCTAGTGGTTTGGCCCTACAGGGGAACTATGGCTACACCTTC	CASGLALQGNYGYTF
-	TRBV29-1	TRBJ2-7	-	TGCAGCGTTGACCTGGGACTCTACGAGCAGTACTTC	CSVDLGLYEQYF
-	TRBV9	TRBJ2-7	-	TGTGCCAGCAGCGTCGGCCCCCAGTACGAGCAGTACTTC	CASSVGPQYEQYF
few	TRBV7-2	TRBJ2-7	TRBD2	TGTGCCAGCAGCTTACGCGGGAGAGGCGACGAGCAGTACTTC	CASSLRGRGDEQYF
-	TRBV29-1	TRBJ2-2	TRBD2	TGCAGTCACTCTTGGGGGGGCACCGGGGAGCTGTTTTTT	CSHSWGGTGELFF
-	TRBV27	TRBJ2-7	TRBD1	TGTGCCAGCAGTTTCCGGGACAGTTCTAACGAGCAGTACTTC	CASSFRDSSNEQYF
-	TRBV6-1	TRBJ1-6	-	TGTGCCAGCAGTGAAAGGTGGGGGGTTAATTCACCCCTCCACTTT	CASSERWGVNSPLHF
once	TRBV5-4	TRBJ2-7	TRBD1	TGTGCCAGCAGCCCCCCGGGGGCGGGACAGGGGACCTACGAGCAGTACTTC	CASSPPGAGQGTYEQYF
-	TRBV7-9	TRBJ1-2	-	TGTGCCAGCAGCTTAGCCCAGGGGTCCTATGGCTACACCTTC	CASSLAQGSYGYTF
-	TRBV29-1	TRBJ2-6	TRBD1	TGCAGCGTTGAAAAAAGGGACAGCCGAACTGGGGCCAACGTCCTGACTTTC	CSVEKRDSRTGANVLTF
-	TRBV10-3	TRBJ2-3	TRBD2	TGTGCCACCGGGACTAGCGGGAGCTTCACAGATACGCAGTATTTT	CATGTSGSFTDTQYF
-	TRBV5-1	TRBJ1-1	-	TGCGCCAGCAGCTTGGTGGGGACCACGGACACTGAAGCTTTCTTT	CASSLVGTTDTEAFF
-	TRBV11-1	TRBJ2-5	-	TGTGCCAGCAGCTCTCAAGAGACCCAGTACTTC	CASSSQETQYF
-	TRBV12-5	TRBJ2-3	-	TGTGCTAGTGGCAGGGCAGGCACAGATACGCAGTATTTT	CASGRAGTDTQYF
-	TRBV7-9	TRBJ2-5	-	TGTGCCAGCAGCTTCGGACGAGAGACCCAGTACTTC	CASSFGRETQYF
-	TRBV19	TRBJ1-6	-	TGTGCCAGTAGTACTTCAGGGGTCCCCAATTCACCCCTCCACTTT	CASSTSGVPNSPLHF
-	TRBV5-4	TRBJ2-5	-	TGTGCCAGCAGCTTGGAGGGCACGGAGACCCAGTACTTC	CASSLEGTETQYF
-	TRBV12-5	TRBJ1-6	-	TGTGCTAGTGGACAGGGCTCCTCCAAGTCACCCCTCCACTTT	CASGQGSSKSPLHF
-	TRBV29-1	TRBJ1-2	-	TGCAGCGTTGAAAAGAGTTCTACAGGCTATGGCTACACCTTC	CSVEKSSTGYGYTF
-	TRBV5-4	TRBJ2-1	TRBD2	TGTGCCAGCAGCGGGACTAGTACCTACAATGAGCAGTTCTTC	CASSGTSTYNEQFF
-	TRBV27	TRBJ2-7	TRBD1	TGTGCCAGCAGTTTCCGCGGGACAGGCGACTACTACGAGCAGTACTTC	CASSFRGTGDYYEQYF
-	TRBV18	TRBJ2-7	-	TGTGCCAGCTCACCAATGCGAGAAAGCTCCTACGAGCAGTACTTC	CASSPMRESSYEQYF
-	TRBV18	TRBJ2-4	-	TGTGCCAGCTCACCCCCCGGGGGGCTGACCAAAAACATTCAGTACTTC	CASSPPGGLTKNIQYF